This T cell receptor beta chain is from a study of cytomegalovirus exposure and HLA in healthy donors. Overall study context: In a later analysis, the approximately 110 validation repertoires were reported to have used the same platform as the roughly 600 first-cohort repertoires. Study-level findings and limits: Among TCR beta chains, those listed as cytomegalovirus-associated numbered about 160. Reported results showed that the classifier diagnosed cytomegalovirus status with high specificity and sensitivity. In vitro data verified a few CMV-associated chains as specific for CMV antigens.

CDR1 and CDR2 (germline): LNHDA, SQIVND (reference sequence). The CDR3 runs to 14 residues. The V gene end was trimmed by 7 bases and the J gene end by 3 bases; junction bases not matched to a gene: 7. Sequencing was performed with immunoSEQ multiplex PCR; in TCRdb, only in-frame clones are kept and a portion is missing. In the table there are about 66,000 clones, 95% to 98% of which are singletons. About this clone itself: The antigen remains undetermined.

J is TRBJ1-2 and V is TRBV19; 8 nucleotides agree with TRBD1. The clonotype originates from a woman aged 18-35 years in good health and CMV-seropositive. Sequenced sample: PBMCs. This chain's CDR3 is CASTLGQGHYGYTF. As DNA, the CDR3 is TGTGCCAGTACCCTCGGACAGGGACACTATGGCTACACCTTC.